The subject of this entry is one T cell receptor beta chain. There are 13 residues in the CDR3. The germline V gene encodes CDR1 MNHNY and CDR2 SVGAGI (reference sequence). The data derive from a study of blood T cells in healthy people across ages. Sample-barcoded 5' priming and a J-beta primer mix drove a second PCR of about 6 to 12 cycles. One entry per CDR3 protein, called by TCRdb with MiXCR from the 5' RACE reads. Among about a million distinct CDR3 sequences listed, roughly 51% were seen once. Sequenced sample: blood. The clonotype originates from a woman aged 55-69 years in good health. The chain links TRBV6-6 to TRBJ2-5; D is possibly TRBD1 (5 bases). Near its end, the DNA agrees better with TRBJ2-7, so the J call may be wrong. The CDR3, as DNA: TGTGCCGCCAAGGGGCCTGCTCCCTCCGAGCAGTACTTC. This sequence encodes CAAKGPAPSEQYF.